The TCR beta chain under discussion was sequenced for a study of blood T cell repertoires in COVID-19. The overall study: Sites in the United States, Italy and Spain provided acute and convalescent COVID-19 samples.

The germline gives CDR1 SEHNR, CDR2 FQNEAQ (reference sequence). The CDR3 spans 16 residues. V was pared by 5 bases and J by 0 bases, with 6 bases of the junction left unmatched. In the authors' methods: Reference gene primer amplification gave nucleated cell count estimates. Libraries were prepared by immunoSEQ multiplex PCR; TCRdb keeps only in-frame clonotypes and omits some of them. That table is the source of V, J and clone size, and D and trimming were worked out from the DNA. The profile covers 310,000 or so clones, with 88% appearing a single time and around 11% taken by the ten largest. In its sample, this clone was seen once.

Specimen: peripheral blood. The source is a woman aged 25 to 39 with COVID-19, enrolled during active disease. V usage is TRBV7-9 and J usage is TRBJ2-7; 11 positions agree with TRBD2. The CDR3 here is CASSGETSGISYEQYF. DNA of the CDR3: TGTGCCAGCAGCGGAGAGACTAGCGGGATCTCCTACGAGCAGTACTTC.